What follows are 21 T cell receptor beta chains derived from one specimen sequenced in a study of OX40 agonist ivuxolimab in advanced cancers. The data were produced by immunoSEQ multiplex PCR, yet TCRdb's version contains in-frame clones alone and is incomplete. The sample shows tens of thousands of clones, roughly 85% of them seen only once. The sample was CD4+ or CD8+ T cells sorted from blood, taken in a trial of the OX40 agonist ivuxolimab. These TCRs come from an adult with an advanced solid tumor such as melanoma, head and neck, liver or kidney cancer.

The chain is built from TRBV19 and TRBJ1-2; no definite D call. Trimming took off 1 base at V and 0 bases at J, with 6 bases between the two ends. Germline CDR1 and CDR2: LNHDA and SQIVND (reference sequence). The CDR3 totals 14 residues. CDR3 sequence (DNA): TGTGCCAGTAGTATAGCACAGACTAACTATGGCTACACCTTC. Its protein product is CASSIAQTNYGYTF.

This clone was detected once. The rearrangement uses TRBV28 and TRBJ2-2, with D unclear. CDR1 and CDR2 (germline): MDHEN, SYDVKM. The CDR3 length is 16 residues. The ends were cut back, 4 bases at V and 6 bases at J, with 18 bases in the middle. CDR3 sequence reads: CASSSHPGNPSGELFF. The CDR3 DNA follows: TGTGCCAGCAGTTCTCACCCTGGGAACCCGTCCGGGGAGCTGTTTTTT. The full variable domain, in which reference TRBV28 and TRBJ2-2 provide the parts outside the CDR3, is DVKVTQSSRYLVKRTGEKVFLECVQDMDHENMFWYRQDPGLGLRLIYFSYDVKMKEKGDIPEGYSVSREKKERFSLILESASTNQTSMYLCASSSHPGNPSGELFFGEGSRLTVL.

This sequence joins TRBV7-2 and TRBJ2-7; D might be TRBD1 (6 bases). Germline V lookup: CDR1 SGHTA, CDR2 FQGNSA. V dropped 2 bases and J dropped 4 bases, with 18 bases sitting between them. The CDR3 runs to 16 residues. Here the CDR3 DNA reads TGTGCCAGCAGCTTAACTGGGGGCGCCAAGTTTTACGAGCAGTACTTC. Translated, it gives CASSLTGGAKFYEQYF.

The chain is built from TRBV10-2 and TRBJ2-5; 7 positions agree with TRBD2. Germline CDR1 and CDR2: WSHSY and SAAADI. The CDR3 covers 15 residues. J was trimmed by 4 bases and V by 5 bases; bases with no gene match: 10. CDR3 coding DNA: TGCGCCAGCAGTCTGACCGGCGGGGGTGGAGAGACCCAGTACTTC. It translates to CASSLTGGGGETQYF.

This clone was observed a few times. The gene calls are TRBV20-1 and TRBJ2-5; D is undetermined. Germline CDR1 and CDR2: DFQATT and SNEGSKA (reference sequence). This CDR3 is 11 amino acids long. Trimming removed 6 bases from V and 2 bases from J, with 7 bases in between. CDR3 bases: TGCAGTGCCCAGCTACAAGAGACCCAGTACTTC. This codes for CSAQLQETQYF.

This clone showed up just once. V is TRBV7-6 and J is TRBJ2-1, with D perhaps TRBD1 (6 bases). The V gene's germline CDR1 is SGHVS and CDR2 FNYEAQ. This CDR3 spans 15 amino acids. Trimming shortened V by 5 bases and J by 5 bases, and 16 bases separated the two germline ends. The CDR3 protein is CASSLIRGADNEQFF. The CDR3 nucleotides are TGTGCCAGCAGCCTGATCAGGGGCGCGGACAATGAGCAGTTCTTC. Complete variable domain (other parts from reference TRBV7-6 and TRBJ2-1): GAGVSQSPRYKVTKRGQDVALRCDPISGHVSLYWYRQALGQGPEFLTYFNYEAQQDKSGLPNDRFSAERPEGSISTLTIQRTEQRDSAMYRCASSLIRGADNEQFFGPGTRLTVL.

The chain carries TRBV7-3 and TRBJ1-6; tentatively, D is TRBD1 (6 bases). Germline-derived CDR1 and CDR2 are SGHTA and FQGTGA. Trimming removed 5 bases from V and 0 bases from J, with 20 bases in between. This CDR3 is 19 amino acids long. For the CDR3, the DNA is TGTGCCAGCAGCACCTCAGGGGCTGGATTAAGCTCCTATAATTCACCCCTCCACTTT. Translating gives CASSTSGAGLSSYNSPLHF. The full variable domain, rest sourced from reference TRBV7-3 and TRBJ1-6, is GAGVSQTPSNKVTEKGKYVELRCDPISGHTALYWYRQSLGQGPEFLIYFQGTGAADDSGLPNDRFFAVRPEGSVSTLKIQRTERGDSAVYLCASSTSGAGLSSYNSPLHFGNGTRLTVT.

The chain employs TRBV5-1 and TRBJ2-2; D perhaps matches TRBD2 (6 bases). Germline values: CDR1 SGHRS, CDR2 YFSETQ. V gave up 3 bases and J gave up 5 bases, with 11 bases separating them. This CDR3 comprises 14 residues. For the CDR3, the DNA is TGCGCCAGCAGCTGGGGACGGGGGACCGGGGAGCTGTTTTTT. Translation gives CASSWGRGTGELFF.

The table lists this clone with a count of one. CDR3 amino acids: CASRVGGVEGKETQYF. The CDR3 nucleotides read TGTGCCAGCAGAGTCGGAGGGGTGGAGGGGAAAGAGACCCAGTACTTC. This rearrangement joins TRBV28 to TRBJ2-5; possible D gene TRBD2, 6 bases. This CDR3 contains 16 residues. Trimming removed 6 bases at V and 3 bases at J, with 20 bases between. Germline assignment: CDR1 MDHEN and CDR2 SYDVKM.

The genes are TRBV5-6 and TRBJ1-2; D may be TRBD1 (5 bases). The V gene lost 2 bases and the J gene lost 0 bases, with 14 bases spanning the gap. The germline gives CDR1 SGHDT, CDR2 YYEEEE. This CDR3 comprises 16 residues. CDR3 coding DNA: TGTGCCAGCAGCTTTACCGACAGTAGGGCTAACTATGGCTACACCTTC. Residues: CASSFTDSRANYGYTF.

This chain joins TRBV28 and TRBJ2-7; D is possibly TRBD2 (6 bases). Between the trimmed V and J ends, which lost 7 bases and 6 bases, there was a span of 19 bases. The CDR3 extends over 14 amino acids. CDR1 and CDR2 (germline): MDHEN, SYDVKM. CDR3 sequence reads: CASTFTWDFTEQYF. The CDR3 nucleotides are TGTGCCAGCACCTTTACCTGGGACTTCACCGAGCAGTACTTC.

This clone qualifies as medium-sized (0.01 to 0.1%). The genes are TRBV2 and TRBJ1-2; 10 positions agree with TRBD1. Germline trimming cut 4 bases from V and 4 bases from J; bases unmatched to any gene: 0. The germline CDR1 and CDR2 sequences are SNHLY and FYNNEI. The CDR3 sequence is 13 residues long. For the CDR3, the DNA is TGTGCCAGCAGTGGGGACAGGGGCTATGGCTACACCTTC. Its protein product is CASSGDRGYGYTF.

V gene TRBV7-3 combines with J gene TRBJ2-1; D gene ambiguous. Trimming took off 7 bases at V and 0 bases at J, with 16 bases between the two ends. CDR1 and CDR2 (germline): SGHTA, FQGTGA. The CDR3 runs 16 residues. The CDR3 DNA follows: TGTGCCAGCACCACACTCGGCGGTTTCTCCTACAATGAGCAGTTCTTC. It codes for CASTTLGGFSYNEQFF.

The chain couples TRBV28 to TRBJ1-2; D is uncertain. The V gene lost 3 bases and the J gene lost 14 bases, with 19 bases spanning the gap. The germline V gene encodes CDR1 MDHEN and CDR2 SYDVKM. The CDR3 has 13 residues. CDR3 coding DNA: TGTGCCAGCAGTTTCCCTCCTGACCGGTACTCGACCTTC. Its translation: CASSFPPDRYSTF.

The chain joins TRBV6-6 to TRBJ2-7; 9 nucleotides match TRBD1. The trim removed 0 bases at V and 5 bases at J, leaving 2 bases unmatched. The CDR3 extends over 14 amino acids. Germline CDR1 reads MNHNY; CDR2 reads SVGAGI (reference sequence). Written as DNA, the CDR3 is TGTGCCAGCAGTTACTCGGGGACAGGGAACGAGCAGTACTTC. Translating gives CASSYSGTGNEQYF.

This sequence joins TRBV19 and TRBJ1-4; the D gene is possibly TRBD1 (5 bases). Trimming removed 4 bases at V and 4 bases at J, with 16 bases between. CDR1 is LNHDA and CDR2 is SQIVND in the germline V gene (reference sequence). This CDR3 contains 16 residues. The CDR3 bases are TGTGCCAGTAGTACGGGGGTTGGCACGATTAATGAAAAACTGTTTTTT. Translated: CASSTGVGTINEKLFF.

The J gene is TRBJ2-1, the V gene TRBV5-8; 7 nucleotides align to TRBD2. The CDR3 is 15 residues long. Germline CDR1 SGHTS, CDR2 YDEGEE. The V segment lost 4 bases and the J segment 7 bases; nucleotides outside the gene matches: 11. The CDR3 DNA reads as TGTGCCAGCAGCGCGGGACTACCACGAGGGAATGAGCAGTTCTTC. Protein sequence: CASSAGLPRGNEQFF.

The genes are TRBV14 and TRBJ2-7, with TRBD2 matching 10 bases. CDR1 is SGHDN, CDR2 FVKESK, per germline. The CDR3 has 17 residues. Unmatched junction bases numbered 12, after V lost 0 bases and J lost 7 bases. CDR3 coding DNA: TGTGCCAGCAGCCAAGATATCACTAGCGGGGTGTCTAAAGAGCAGTACTTC. Protein: CASSQDITSGVSKEQYF.

J is TRBJ2-7 and V is TRBV19; the D is unclear. This CDR3 contains 12 residues. From germline, CDR1 is LNHDA and CDR2 SQIVND (reference sequence). V lost 10 bases to trimming and J lost 0 bases, with 10 bases between them. The DNA of the CDR3 is TGTGCCACCTCAGGTCTCTCCTACGAGCAGTACTTC. It yields the protein CATSGLSYEQYF. The whole variable domain, filled in from reference TRBV19 and TRBJ2-7, reads DGGITQSPKYLFRKEGQNVTLSCEQNLNHDAMYWYRQDPGQGLRLIYYSQIVNDFQKGDIAEGYSVSREKKESFPLTVTSAQKNPTAFYLCATSGLSYEQYFGPGTRLTVT.

The table lists this clone with a count of one. This chain links TRBV11-2 with TRBJ1-4; possibly TRBD1 for D (5 bases). The V and J ends lost 5 bases and 7 bases respectively, with 17 bases between them. The CDR3 has 15 residues. Per germline, CDR1 SGHAT and CDR2 FQNNGV. CDR3 in amino acids: CASSPDGAALEKLFF. The CDR3 nucleotides read TGTGCCAGCAGCCCCGACGGGGCCGCACTTGAAAAACTGTTTTTT.

This rearrangement joins TRBV4-3 to TRBJ2-2, with TRBD1 matching 11 bases. Germline V gene lookup returns CDR1 LGHNA and CDR2 YSLEER. This CDR3 contains 15 residues. The V and J ends lost 7 bases and 4 bases, in that order; junction bases with no gene match: 5. The CDR3 DNA reads as TGCGCCAGCAACACCGGGACAGGGGGCACCGGGGAGCTGTTTTTT. It yields the protein CASNTGTGGTGELFF.